The text below deals with one T cell receptor beta chain. One entry per CDR3 protein results from TCRdb running MiXCR on the RACE reads. The sample lists tens of thousands of distinct CDR3 sequences, approximately 6.7% occurring once. This entry belongs to a study of human T cells and chemical hapten exposure. The sample's time point: pre-sensitization, week 0. The treatment was: therapeutic diphenylcyclopropenone sensitization with weekly scalp DPC. The CDR3 covers 12 residues. CDR1 is LGHNT, CDR2 FRNRAP, per germline. Trimming left V 6 bases short and J 8 bases short, with 11 bases between. Source: whole blood, taken in connection with sensitization to the hapten diphenylcyclopropenone (DPC). The rearrangement uses TRBV12-5 and TRBJ2-4; D gene unclear. This TCR derives from a woman in her twenties or thirties with alopecia areata. Some clones in this sample may be carry-over from other donors' samples. CDR3 in DNA: TGTGCTAGTGGACCCCGCTGTGACATTCAGTACTTC. Amino acids: CASGPRCDIQYF.